The 25 T cell receptor beta chains listed next were all sequenced from one sample in a study of CD8 T cells in ankylosing spondylitis. General observations from the study: Seemingly characteristic of ankylosing spondylitis blood was a TCR beta motif consisting of about 8 highly homologous variants.

Their specific antigens are unknown. Each CDR3 protein is one row after TCRdb ran MiXCR on the 5' RACE reads. The table records 750,000 to 850,000 distinct CDR3 sequences, about an eighth of them present only once. The source material was blood, either unsorted or a sorted T cell fraction (not recorded which). The receptors come from a male donor with ankylosing spondylitis.

The genes are TRBV9 and TRBJ2-1, with D possibly being TRBD2 (7 bases). V was cut by 0 bases and J by 4 bases, with 11 bases left in between. The V gene's germline CDR1 is SGDLS and CDR2 YYNGEE. This CDR3 region has 15 residues. The CDR3 loop reads CASSVGGGQYNEQFF. The CDR3 nucleotides are TGTGCCAGCAGCGTAGGGGGGGGGCAGTACAATGAGCAGTTCTTC. The variable domain in full, with the rest retrieved from reference TRBV9 and TRBJ2-1, is DSGVTQTPKHLITATGQRVTLRCSPRSGDLSVYWYQQSLDQGLQFLIQYYNGEERAKGNILERFSAQQFPDLHSELNLSSLELGDSALYFCASSVGGGQYNEQFFGPGTRLTVL.

This clonotype has at least ten counts. The chain uses TRBV29-1 and TRBJ1-2; D gene unclear. This CDR3 comprises 12 residues. V was pared by 6 bases and J by 3 bases, with 11 bases between. Germline assignment: CDR1 SQVTM and CDR2 ANQGSEA. The CDR3 DNA follows: TGCAGCGTGGGATTTGCTGACTATGGCTACACCTTC. Residues: CSVGFADYGYTF.

A few counts support this clonotype. This sequence joins TRBV18 and TRBJ2-7; no reliable D call. V lost 3 bases, J lost 2 bases, and 11 bases lay in between. Looked up from germline, CDR1 is KGHSH and CDR2 is LQKENI. The CDR3 is made up of 14 amino acids. The CDR3 region is CASSPRRVTYEQYF. The CDR3 DNA reads TGTGCCAGCTCACCTAGAAGGGTGACCTACGAGCAGTACTTC. Full variable domain (outside the CDR3, taken from reference TRBV18 and TRBJ2-7): NAGVMQNPRHLVRRRGQEARLRCSPMKGHSHVYWYRQLPEEGLKFMVYLQKENIIDESGMPKERFSAEFPKEGPSILRIQQVVRGDSAAYFCASSPRRVTYEQYFGPGTRLTVT.

This clonotype showed up many times. The chain joins TRBV7-2 to TRBJ2-1, with D possibly TRBD2 on 6 matching bases. Germline assignment: CDR1 SGHTA and CDR2 FQGNSA. CDR3 length: 15 residues. The V end was cut by 5 bases, the J end by 4 bases, with 15 bases between. The DNA for the CDR3 is TGTGCCAGCAGCGACCACGGGGGTGGATACAATGAGCAGTTCTTC. It specifies CASSDHGGGYNEQFF.

The chain carries TRBV18 and TRBJ2-5; D unclear. From germline, CDR1 is KGHSH and CDR2 LQKENI. V was trimmed by 3 bases and J by 0 bases, leaving 8 bases between them. This CDR3 spans 14 amino acids. CDR3 bases: TGTGCCAGCTCACCCCAGAAAAACCAAGAGACCCAGTACTTC. Residues: CASSPQKNQETQYF.

The chain employs TRBV20-1 and TRBJ2-7, with D possibly TRBD2 on 7 matching bases. This CDR3 has 13 amino acids. Germline V lookup: CDR1 DFQATT, CDR2 SNEGSKA (reference sequence). The CDR3 protein is CSSRDGGPYEQYF. The CDR3 DNA is TGCTCTTCCCGAGACGGGGGGCCCTACGAGCAGTACTTC.

This clonotype was recorded many times. The V gene is TRBV20-1, the J gene TRBJ1-1, with D tentatively TRBD1 (6 bases). The CDR3 length is 19 residues. The germline V gene has CDR1 DFQATT and CDR2 SNEGSKA (reference sequence). V was pared by 2 bases and J by 5 bases, with 30 bases between. CDR3 amino acids: CSARPPGGGQLRLFTEAFF. The CDR3 region has the DNA TGCAGTGCTAGACCCCCCGGAGGGGGGCAACTTCGTCTCTTTACTGAAGCTTTCTTT.

The CDR3 loop reads CSAETGASYEQYF. In DNA, the CDR3 is TGCAGTGCCGAGACAGGGGCCAGCTACGAGCAGTACTTC. The J gene is TRBJ2-7, the V gene TRBV20-1, with TRBD1 identical over 8 bases. Trimming took 6 bases from V and 3 from J; bases not matched to a gene: 7. CDR1 is DFQATT and CDR2 is SNEGSKA in the germline V gene (reference sequence). The CDR3 is 13 amino acids.

This clonotype showed up just a few times. This chain links TRBV5-1 with TRBJ1-5; the D is unclear. Trimming stripped 3 bases from V and 0 bases from J, with 10 bases between. Germline-derived CDR1 and CDR2 are SGHRS and YFSETQ. The CDR3 totals 15 residues. The CDR3 spells CASSSDGNSNQPQHF. CDR3 nucleotide sequence: TGCGCCAGCAGCTCGGACGGGAATAGCAATCAGCCCCAGCATTTT.

This clonotype was recorded a few times. The chain links TRBV18 to TRBJ2-5; the D is unclear. Trimming pared 3 bases from V and 5 bases from J, leaving 16 bases between. The CDR3 has 15 amino acids. The germline V gene has CDR1 KGHSH and CDR2 LQKENI. CDR3 DNA: TGTGCCAGCTCACCGGTGACCCTCCCCGGGGAGACCCAGTACTTC. It specifies CASSPVTLPGETQYF.

This chain uses TRBV6-4 with TRBJ1-5; perhaps TRBD1 as D (6 bases). Trimming shortened V by 5 bases and J by 5 bases, and 16 bases separated the two germline ends. Germline V gene sequence: CDR1 MRHNA, CDR2 SNTAGT. The CDR3 loop spans 15 amino acids. The CDR3 DNA sequence: TGTGCCAGCAGTCCCCTCGGACAGAAGGATCAGCCCCAGCATTTT. This gives the protein CASSPLGQKDQPQHF.

The chain combines TRBV7-8 with TRBJ1-6; D is unclear. The V and J ends lost 5 bases and 8 bases respectively, with 16 bases between them. The CDR3 totals 15 residues. Germline loops: CDR1 SGHVS, CDR2 FQNEAQ. The CDR3 DNA is TGTGCCAGCAGCCTACGGACTCACAATCATTCACCCCTCCACTTT. Residues: CASSLRTHNHSPLHF.

This clonotype was recorded a few times. The genes are TRBV12-3 or TRBV12-4 and TRBJ2-2; D is uncertain. Trimming took off 8 bases at V and 3 bases at J, with 16 bases between the two ends. The CDR3 covers 15 residues. CDR3 residues: CASVSIAGYTGELFF. CDR3 DNA: TGTGCCAGCGTCTCCATTGCTGGGTACACCGGGGAGCTGTTTTTT.

This clonotype turned up a few times. The J gene is TRBJ2-1, the V gene TRBV11-2; a possible D gene is TRBD2 (6 bases). Per germline, CDR1 SGHAT and CDR2 FQNNGV. Trimming left V 3 bases short and J 0 bases short, with 12 bases between. CDR3 length: 16 residues. CDR3 sequence (DNA): TGTGCCAGCAGCTTTCGGAGGGAGAGCTCCTACAATGAGCAGTTCTTC. This encodes CASSFRRESSYNEQFF.

The chain couples TRBV20-1 to TRBJ2-1; 10 bases agree with TRBD2. Trimming cost V 3 bases and J 8 bases; bases outside gene matches: 13. This CDR3 has 16 amino acids. The V gene's germline CDR1 is DFQATT and CDR2 SNEGSKA (reference sequence). In DNA, the CDR3 is TGCAGTGCTAGTGGGTTATTTAGCGGGGGGCTGGATGAGCAGTTCTTC. Protein: CSASGLFSGGLDEQFF.

This clonotype was picked up a small number of times. V and J are TRBV7-9 and TRBJ2-1, with 7 bases fitting TRBD1. CDR3 length: 15 amino acids. Germline V gene data show CDR1 as SEHNR and CDR2 as FQNEAQ (reference sequence). The V and J ends lost 7 bases and 2 bases, in that order; junction bases with no gene match: 8. The CDR3 sequence is CASMEWDRAYNEQFF. The CDR3 DNA is TGTGCCAGCATGGAGTGGGACAGAGCCTACAATGAGCAGTTCTTC.

V usage is TRBV4-3 and J usage is TRBJ2-1; 16 nucleotides line up with TRBD2. CDR1 and CDR2 (germline): LGHNA, YSLEER. The V segment lost 5 bases and the J segment 4 bases; nucleotides outside the gene matches: 14. This CDR3 is built from 20 residues. The CDR3 DNA reads TGCGCCAGCAGCTCACTTACCGGGACTAGCGGGAGGGGAGGTTACAATGAGCAGTTCTTC. The encoded protein is CASSSLTGTSGRGGYNEQFF.

The chain is built from TRBV20-1 and TRBJ2-3; 7 positions match TRBD2. CDR3 length: 14 amino acids. Germline CDR1 DFQATT, CDR2 SNEGSKA (reference sequence). V lost 6 bases to trimming and J lost 1 base; unmatched junction nucleotides: 7. CDR3 sequence: CSAGGLAGTDTQYF. CDR3 sequence (DNA): TGCAGTGCCGGCGGGCTAGCGGGCACAGATACGCAGTATTTT.

V usage is TRBV7-9 and J usage is TRBJ2-5; no reliable D call. CDR3 size: 12 residues. The V and J ends lost 1 base and 10 bases respectively, with 10 bases between them. Germline-derived CDR1 and CDR2 are SEHNR and FQNEAQ (reference sequence). DNA of the CDR3: TGTGCCAGCAGCTTAGGTAGTGGTCACCAGTACTTC. Encoded protein: CASSLGSGHQYF.

This sequence joins TRBV28 and TRBJ2-2; D uncertain. From germline, CDR1 is MDHEN and CDR2 SYDVKM. CDR3 length: 16 residues. Trimming cost V 0 bases and J 0 bases, with 8 bases left between them. CDR3 region: CASSLWRSANTGELFF. In DNA, the CDR3 is TGTGCCAGCAGTTTATGGAGGAGCGCGAACACCGGGGAGCTGTTTTTT.

In this sample, this clonotype turned up many times. V and J are TRBV7-9 and TRBJ1-2, with 8 bases matching TRBD1. After removal of 8 bases from V and 4 bases from J, the junction contained 12 bases not matched to a gene. This CDR3 is built from 15 residues. Per germline, CDR1 SEHNR and CDR2 FQNEAQ (reference sequence). CDR3 nucleotide sequence: TGTGCCAGCGGCGGCGACAGGGGAAGGCTCTATGGCTACACCTTC. Residues: CASGGDRGRLYGYTF.

This clonotype was seen a handful of times. The chain recombines TRBV27 with TRBJ2-1; 7 bases agree with TRBD1. CDR3 length: 15 amino acids. V lost 6 bases, J lost 2 bases, and 7 bases stayed unmatched. Germline lookup yields CDR1 MNHEY and CDR2 SMNVEV (reference sequence). CDR3 sequence reads: CASSTGARPYNEQFF. The DNA of the CDR3 is TGTGCCAGCAGCACAGGGGCGCGCCCCTACAATGAGCAGTTCTTC.

The chain joins TRBV28 to TRBJ1-4, with D perhaps TRBD1 (6 bases). This CDR3 has 17 amino acids. V lost 1 base, J lost 7 bases, and 19 bases lay in between. The germline CDR1 and CDR2 sequences are MDHEN and SYDVKM. CDR3 DNA: TGTGCCAGCAGTTTATCAGGGGCCAGGGGTTGGTCTGAAAAACTGTTTTTT. Translation: CASSLSGARGWSEKLFF.

The V gene is TRBV4-2, the J gene TRBJ2-7, with a tentative D call TRBD2 (6 bases). This CDR3 is built from 18 residues. Trimming removed 4 bases from V and 2 bases from J, with 24 bases in between. CDR1 is LGHNA and CDR2 is YNFKEQ in the germline V gene. The CDR3 DNA follows: TGTGCCAGCAGCCTGTCCCTTTTTGCTGGGGGGAGGACCTACGAGCAGTACTTC. Translated: CASSLSLFAGGRTYEQYF.

This clonotype was detected many times. The chain uses TRBV29-1 and TRBJ2-5; D ambiguous. CDR3 length equals 13 residues. The V and J ends lost 2 bases and 10 bases respectively, with 17 bases between them. Germline values: CDR1 SQVTM, CDR2 ANQGSEA. The CDR3 is CSVERAARRDQYF. DNA of the CDR3: TGCAGCGTTGAAAGGGCAGCAAGAAGGGACCAGTACTTC.